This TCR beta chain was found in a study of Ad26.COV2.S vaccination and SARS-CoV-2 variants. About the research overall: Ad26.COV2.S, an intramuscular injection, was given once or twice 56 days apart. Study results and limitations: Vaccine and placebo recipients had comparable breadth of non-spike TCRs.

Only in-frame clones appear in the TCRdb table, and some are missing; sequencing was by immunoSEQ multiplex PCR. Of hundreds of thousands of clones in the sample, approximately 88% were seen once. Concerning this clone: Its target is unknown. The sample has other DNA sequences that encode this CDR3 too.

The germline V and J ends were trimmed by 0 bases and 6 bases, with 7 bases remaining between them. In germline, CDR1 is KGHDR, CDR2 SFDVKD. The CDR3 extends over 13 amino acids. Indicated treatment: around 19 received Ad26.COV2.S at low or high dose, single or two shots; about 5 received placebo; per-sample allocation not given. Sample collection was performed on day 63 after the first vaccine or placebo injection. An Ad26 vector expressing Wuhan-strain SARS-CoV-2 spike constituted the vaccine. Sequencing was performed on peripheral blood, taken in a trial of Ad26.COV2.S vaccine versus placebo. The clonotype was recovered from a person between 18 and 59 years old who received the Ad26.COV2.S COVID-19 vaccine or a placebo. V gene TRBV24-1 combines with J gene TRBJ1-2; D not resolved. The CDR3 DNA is TGTGCCACCAGTGATTTGCCTGGGGATGGCTACACCTTC. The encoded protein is CATSDLPGDGYTF.